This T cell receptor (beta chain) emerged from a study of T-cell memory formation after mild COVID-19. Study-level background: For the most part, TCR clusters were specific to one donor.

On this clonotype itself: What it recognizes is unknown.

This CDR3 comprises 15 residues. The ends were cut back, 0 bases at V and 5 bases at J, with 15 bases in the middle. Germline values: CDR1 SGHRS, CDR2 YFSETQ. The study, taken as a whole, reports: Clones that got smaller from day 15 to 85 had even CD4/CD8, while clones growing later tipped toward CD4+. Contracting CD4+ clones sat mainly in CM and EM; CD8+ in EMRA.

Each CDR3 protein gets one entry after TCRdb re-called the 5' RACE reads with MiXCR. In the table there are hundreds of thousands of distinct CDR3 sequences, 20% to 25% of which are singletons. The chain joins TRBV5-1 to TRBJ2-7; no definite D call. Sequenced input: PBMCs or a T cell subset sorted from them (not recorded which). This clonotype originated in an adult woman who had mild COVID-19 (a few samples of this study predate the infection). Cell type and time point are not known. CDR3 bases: TGCGCCAGCAGCTTGGGGGCCAGAAGCTCTAACGAGCAGTACTTC. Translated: CASSLGARSSNEQYF.